The 12 T cell receptor beta chains given below trace back to one sample, sequenced in a study of immune heterogeneity within non-small cell lung tumors. The TCR beta CDR3 region underwent multiplex PCR amplification with 32 V and 13 J primers. MiXCR was run by TCRdb on the multiplex PCR reads, yielding one entry per CDR3 protein. The sample lists 3,100 or so distinct CDR3 sequences, about a sixth seen once, with under 20% in the top ten. The template consisted of bulk tumor genomic DNA, with about 620 ng used per sample. Doctors removed several biopsies from each primary tumor during surgery, keeping them far apart. Before undergoing curative surgery, patients had newly diagnosed non-small cell lung cancer that was untreated. Sequenced input: lung tumor tissue. The receptor set was obtained from a man aged 50-59 years with non-small cell lung cancer.

Comments on this clonotype: This sequence may be a read error, since a much larger clone differs from it by one base. V is TRBV11-2 and J is TRBJ2-3; the D call may be TRBD1 or TRBD2 (5 bases each). The CDR3 totals 16 residues. The V gene's germline CDR1 is SGHAT and CDR2 FQNNGV. In DNA form, the CDR3 reads TGTGCCACCAGCTTAATCGGGGCGGGCGGCACAGATACGCAGTATTTT. Translating gives CATSLIGAGGTDTQYF.

Regarding this clonotype: A read error is possible here, since a much larger clone lies one base away. V and J are TRBV20-1 and TRBJ1-5; D gene ambiguous. V lost 8 bases and J lost 0, with 8 bases in between. The CDR3 runs 12 residues. Germline V gives CDR1 DFQATT, CDR2 SNEGSKA (reference sequence). Here the CDR3 reads CSTRASNQPQHF. CDR3 DNA: TGCAGTACTCGAGCTAGCAATCAGCCCCAGCATTTT.

Many counts were recorded for this clonotype. The V gene is TRBV5-4, the J gene TRBJ2-2; 8 bases agree with TRBD2. The CDR3 sequence is 15 residues long. The V gene end was trimmed by 0 bases and the J gene end by 6 bases; junction bases not matched to a gene: 4. CDR1 SGHNT and CDR2 YYREEE come from the germline V gene (reference sequence). The CDR3 region has the DNA TGTGCCAGCAGCTTGGCGGGAGGGCAGGCCGGGGAGCTGTTTTTT. Translating it yields CASSLAGGQAGELFF.

For this clonotype: As the CDR3 is not closed by the conserved phenylalanine or tryptophan, this likely results from a read error. It is unclear where the CDR3 begins or ends on the DNA, so no DNA is shown, and the CDR3 is as TCRdb lists it. This rearrangement joins TRBV7-8 to TRBJ2-3; the table's D call, TRBD2, has no DNA check behind it. The CDR3 extends over 17 residues, inclusive of both ends. Germline CDR1 SGHVS, CDR2 FQNEAQ. CDR3 in amino acids: CASSPRTSGAYEQYFGP.

Judged by abundance, this clonotype is large (0.1 to 1%). This chain connects TRBV6-2 or TRBV6-3 to TRBJ2-2, with D uncertain. Germline lookup yields CDR1 MNHEY and CDR2 SVGEGT. Trimming shortened V by 3 bases and J by 4 bases, and 6 bases separated the two germline ends. This CDR3 contains 13 residues. CDR3 protein: CASSYSITGELFF. For the CDR3, the DNA is TGTGCCAGCAGTTATTCAATCACCGGGGAGCTGTTTTTT.

On this clonotype itself: A read error is possible here, since a much larger clone lies one base away. Without the conserved terminal phenylalanine or tryptophan, this CDR3 likely stems from a read error. The chain has TRBV20-1 and TRBJ2-6; D assignment may be TRBD1 or TRBD2 (5 bases each). The CDR3 contains 18 residues. In germline, CDR1 is DFQATT, CDR2 SNEGSKA (reference sequence). V lost 3 bases and J lost 0, with 18 bases in between. The CDR3 region is CSASPARGRISGANVLTL. In nucleotides, the CDR3 is TGCAGTGCTAGCCCAGCGAGGGGCCGAATCTCTGGGGCCAACGTCCTGACTTTA.

As for this clonotype: At one end, the junction sequence differs from germline, possibly due to a read error. The chain carries TRBV2 and TRBJ2-5; no clear D. Germline V gene data show CDR1 as SNHLY and CDR2 as FYNNEI. The CDR3 covers 11 residues. The CDR3 DNA is TGTGCCATCAGTTACCAAGAGACCCAGTACTTC. It encodes CAISYQETQYF. The full variable domain, rest sourced from reference TRBV2 and TRBJ2-5, is EPEVTQTPSHQVTQMGQEVILRCVPISNHLYFYWYRQILGQKVEFLVSFYNNEISEKSEIFDDQFSVERPDGSNFTLKIRSTKLEDSAMYFCAISYQETQYFGPGTRLLVL.

This clonotype was detected a few times. The J gene is TRBJ2-5, the V gene TRBV30; D uncertain. The CDR3 covers 15 residues. V lost 4 bases to trimming and J lost 1 base, with 16 bases between them. Germline V CDR1 and CDR2: GTSNPN, SVGIG (reference sequence). The CDR3 nucleotides read TGTGCCTGGACCCCCCGGCAGGCCTTCCAAGAGACCCAGTACTTC. Protein product: CAWTPRQAFQETQYF.

This chain uses TRBV5-5 with TRBJ2-7; D uncertain. The V end was cut by 2 bases, the J end by 5 bases, with 11 bases between. Germline CDR1 is SGHKS and CDR2 is YYEKEE (reference sequence). The CDR3 spans 13 residues. CDR3 nucleotide sequence: TGTGCCAGCAGCTTACAGCCAAGGGACGAGCAGTACTTC. Protein: CASSLQPRDEQYF.

The table lists this clonotype with a few counts. The junction shows a germline mismatch at one end, possibly a read error. The chain links TRBV10-2 to TRBJ2-1; D perhaps matches TRBD1 (6 bases). Per the germline V gene, CDR1 is WSHSY and CDR2 is SAAADI. This CDR3 is 14 amino acids long. The DNA for the CDR3 is TGCGCCGGCAGTGAGTTTTCACAGGGAATGAGACAGTTCTTC. Protein sequence: CAGSEFSQGMRQFF.

In its sample, this clonotype is medium-sized. The V gene is TRBV28, the J gene TRBJ1-2; maybe TRBD1 (6 bases). The CDR3 has 16 residues. Trimming removed 5 bases at V and 6 bases at J, with 22 bases between. Germline assignment: CDR1 MDHEN and CDR2 SYDVKM. The CDR3 DNA sequence: TGTGCCAGCAGTGTCCAAGGGGGGGTTCCCGGTAATGGCTACACCTTC. It codes for CASSVQGGVPGNGYTF.

In the case of this clonotype: This may be a read error: a much more frequent sequence differs by one nucleotide. The rearrangement links TRBV10-3 to TRBJ2-7; 9 nucleotides agree with TRBD1. The germline V gene encodes CDR1 ENHRY and CDR2 SYGVKD. The CDR3 is 13 amino acids. Trimming at V came to 10 bases and at J to 5 bases, leaving 9 bases not matched to a gene. CDR3 protein: CANWTGALDEQYF. Here the CDR3 DNA reads TGTGCCAACTGGACAGGGGCCTTAGACGAGCAGTACTTC.